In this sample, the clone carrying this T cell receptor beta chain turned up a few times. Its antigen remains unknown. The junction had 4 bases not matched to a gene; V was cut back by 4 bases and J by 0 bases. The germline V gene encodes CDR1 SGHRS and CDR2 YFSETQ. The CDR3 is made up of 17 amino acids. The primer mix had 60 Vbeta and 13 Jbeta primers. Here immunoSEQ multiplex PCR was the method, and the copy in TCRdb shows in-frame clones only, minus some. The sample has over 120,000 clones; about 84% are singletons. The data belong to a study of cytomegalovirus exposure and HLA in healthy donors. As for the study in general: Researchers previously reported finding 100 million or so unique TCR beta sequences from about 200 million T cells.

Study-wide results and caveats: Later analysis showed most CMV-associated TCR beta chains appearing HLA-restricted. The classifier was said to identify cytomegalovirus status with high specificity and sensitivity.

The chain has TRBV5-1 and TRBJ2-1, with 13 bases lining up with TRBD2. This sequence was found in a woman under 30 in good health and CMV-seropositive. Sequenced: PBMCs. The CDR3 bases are TGCGCCAGCAGCGTGCGACTAGCGGGGGGCTCCTACAATGAGCAGTTCTTC. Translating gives CASSVRLAGGSYNEQFF.